The TCR beta chain described here comes from a study of blood T cell repertoires in COVID-19. Original processing notes: Estimation of nucleated cell counts relied on the amplification of reference gene primers. TCRdb's copy holds only in-frame clones and misses some; the assay was immunoSEQ multiplex PCR. D and trimming were read from the DNA, whereas the V and J calls and clone size are those reported in that table. The sample holds roughly 230,000 clones, more than 70% seen once. CDR1 is MRHNA and CDR2 is SNTAGT in the germline V gene. The CDR3 has 14 amino acids. J gave up 5 bases and V 5 bases, and 5 bases lay outside the gene matches.

The TCR sequence derives from a man aged 35 to 55 with active or convalescent COVID-19. The chain uses TRBV6-4 and TRBJ1-2; 10 positions match TRBD1. The sequenced sample was peripheral blood. The CDR3 loop is CASSPDRGPYGYTF. CDR3 bases: TGTGCCAGCAGTCCCGACAGGGGGCCTTATGGCTACACCTTC.